This T cell receptor beta chain was sequenced in a study of spatial heterogeneity in lung cancer. The wider study: A consistent excess of beta-chain over alpha-chain sequences was detected. In raw reads, more than 8.5 appearances on average were recorded for each unique TCR and UMI combination. General study results and limits: Whereas they appeared in blood less at follow-up, ubiquitous expanded tumor TCRs appeared there more at resection.

Concerning this clonotype: Its antigen is unknown.

V trimming: 8 bases; J trimming: 15 bases; junction bases outside the gene matches: 17. Germline CDR1 and CDR2: MDHEN and SYDVKM. CDR3 length: 15 amino acids. Unique molecular identifiers tagged every individual TCR cDNA molecule. Using its own MiXCR run on the 5' RACE reads, TCRdb lists one record per CDR3 protein. The repertoire has about 85,000 distinct CDR3 sequences, approximately 20% of them found once; the top ten carry about 6.8%. Time point in this sample: sample taken at primary tumor resection. Unsorted whole RNA of tumor, nontumor lung or frozen PBMC was sequenced. Sequencing used PBMCs, obtained at surgery. The TCR was taken from a male donor with early-stage non-small cell lung cancer. This sequence joins TRBV28 and TRBJ1-5; TRBD1 agrees at 12 bases. The CDR3 DNA sequence: TGTGCCAGCCACCCGGCCGGGACAGGGGGCTCAGACCGGCATTTT. It codes for CASHPAGTGGSDRHF.